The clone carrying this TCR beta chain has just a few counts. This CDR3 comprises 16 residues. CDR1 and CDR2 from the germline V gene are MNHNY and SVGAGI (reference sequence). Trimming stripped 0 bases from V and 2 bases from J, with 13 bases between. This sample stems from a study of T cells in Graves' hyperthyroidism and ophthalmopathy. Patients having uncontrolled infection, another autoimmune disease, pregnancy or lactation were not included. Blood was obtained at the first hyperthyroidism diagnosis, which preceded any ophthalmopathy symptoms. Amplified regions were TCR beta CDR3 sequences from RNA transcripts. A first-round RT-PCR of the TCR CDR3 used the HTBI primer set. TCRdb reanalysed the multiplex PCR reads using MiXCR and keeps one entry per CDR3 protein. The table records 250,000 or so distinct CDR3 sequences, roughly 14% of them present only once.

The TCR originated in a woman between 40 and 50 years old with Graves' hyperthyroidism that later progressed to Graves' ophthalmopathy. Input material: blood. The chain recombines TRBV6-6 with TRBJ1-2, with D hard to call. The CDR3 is CASSYSRGTPNYGYTF. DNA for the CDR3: TGTGCCAGCAGTTACTCGCGGGGAACACCCAACTATGGCTACACCTTC.